Included here is one T cell receptor beta chain sequence, with context. Antigen: not known. Losses at the gene ends were 3 bases for V and 4 bases for J; bases not matched to a gene: 11. Germline values: CDR1 MNHNS, CDR2 SASEGT. The CDR3 runs to 16 residues. Amplification used 60 Vbeta primers and 13 Jbeta primers. Clones were read by immunoSEQ multiplex PCR, and TCRdb kept only the in-frame ones, dropping some. This sample has under 150,000 clones, with under 90% found just once. The data belong to a study of cytomegalovirus exposure and HLA in healthy donors. Study results and limitations: With DRB1 most and HLA-C fewest, TCR association rates differed between HLA loci in a later analysis. It was reportedly the case that the classifier diagnosed cytomegalovirus status with high specificity and sensitivity.

This clonotype originated in a woman aged 40 to 55 in good health and CMV-seronegative. The chain employs TRBV6-1 and TRBJ1-1, with 7 nucleotides matching TRBD1. Sample: PBMCs. The CDR3 nucleotides read TGTGCCAGCAGTGATCCGGCGACAGGGTCCGGCACTGAAGCTTTCTTT. This gives the protein CASSDPATGSGTEAFF.